What follows are 29 T cell receptor beta chains derived from one specimen sequenced in a study of T cell repertoires in cytomegalovirus infection. Via MiXCR, TCRdb re-called the reads, giving one row per CDR3 protein. The sample comprises around 770,000 distinct CDR3 sequences, 25% to 30% of which are singletons, and 13% rests with the top ten. What these receptors recognize is not known. The sequences come from cultured CD8+ T cells from PBMCs, collected from culture after CMV antigen stimulation. The receptors were sampled from a human donor in good health (CMV status not recorded). Some clones in this sample may be carry-over from other donors' samples.

The chain has TRBV19 and TRBJ1-2; the D gene is possibly TRBD1 (6 bases). This CDR3 comprises 14 residues. V was cut by 7 bases and J by 5 bases, with 17 bases left in between. Germline V CDR1 and CDR2: LNHDA, SQIVND (reference sequence). This CDR3 reads CASTGRDKVYGYTF. DNA of the CDR3: TGTGCCAGTACCGGCCGGGACAAGGTGTATGGCTACACCTTC.

This clonotype occurred a few times. V usage is TRBV7-9 and J usage is TRBJ2-1; 8 bases fit TRBD1. CDR1 and CDR2 (germline): SEHNR, FQNEAQ (reference sequence). There are 17 residues in the CDR3. V was pared by 1 base and J by 1 base, with 6 bases of the junction left unmatched. CDR3 sequence: CASSLEPRQGSYNEQFF. The CDR3 nucleotides are TGTGCCAGCAGCTTAGAGCCGAGACAGGGGTCCTACAATGAGCAGTTCTTC.

This clonotype showed up just a few times. V and J are TRBV15 and TRBJ2-2; D is perhaps TRBD1 (5 bases). V lost 0 bases, J lost 1 base, and 12 bases lay in between. The CDR3 consists of 17 residues. Germline V CDR1 and CDR2: LNHNV, YYDKDF (reference sequence). CDR3 nucleotide sequence: TGTGCCACCAGCAGAGATCCCAAAGGGGTGAACACCGGGGAGCTGTTTTTT. Encoded protein: CATSRDPKGVNTGELFF.

This clonotype was seen ten or more times. V and J are TRBV7-8 and TRBJ2-5; no definite D call. V was trimmed by 2 bases and J by 5 bases, leaving 9 bases between them. This CDR3 is built from 13 residues. Germline CDR1 is SGHVS and CDR2 is FQNEAQ. The CDR3 coding sequence is TGTGCCAGCAGCTTACAACGATGGGAGACCCAGTACTTC. It encodes CASSLQRWETQYF.

The chain carries TRBV5-6 and TRBJ2-1; the D is unclear. V shed 5 bases and J shed 10 bases, with 10 bases lying between them. CDR1 SGHDT and CDR2 YYEEEE come from the germline V gene. The CDR3 has 11 amino acids. The CDR3 loop is CASRAVGEQFF. The CDR3 bases are TGTGCCAGCAGGGCGGTGGGGGAGCAGTTCTTC.

The chain recombines TRBV27 with TRBJ1-1, with D unresolved. Trimming took 3 bases from V and 1 from J, leaving 6 bases between them. The CDR3 consists of 13 residues. Germline V gene lookup returns CDR1 MNHEY and CDR2 SMNVEV (reference sequence). The DNA of the CDR3 is TGTGCCAGCAGTTTTGCATGGAACACTGAAGCTTTCTTT. Encoded protein: CASSFAWNTEAFF.

The rearrangement links TRBV11-2 to TRBJ2-2; 11 nucleotides match TRBD2. Germline V gene sequence: CDR1 SGHAT, CDR2 FQNNGV. CDR3 length: 17 amino acids. With 5 bases clipped from V and 8 bases from J, the junction kept 13 bases outside the gene matches. The CDR3: CASSPIRGLAASGELFF. The DNA for the CDR3 is TGTGCCAGCAGCCCAATAAGGGGACTAGCGGCATCAGGGGAGCTGTTTTTT.

The chain links TRBV19 to TRBJ2-3, with a weak D call TRBD1 (6 bases). The CDR3 consists of 15 residues. V gave up 5 bases and J gave up 2 bases, with 14 bases separating them. CDR1 LNHDA and CDR2 SQIVND come from the germline V gene (reference sequence). Here the CDR3 DNA reads TGTGCCAGTAGTTGGTGGGACACCAACACAGATACGCAGTATTTT. Translating it yields CASSWWDTNTDTQYF.

This clonotype was found many times. This chain links TRBV12-3 or TRBV12-4 with TRBJ2-7; D gene ambiguous. The CDR3 runs 12 residues. V was pared by 5 bases and J by 3 bases, with 8 bases between. The CDR3 DNA reads as TGTGCCAGCAGTCCGGAAGACTACGAGCAGTACGTC. Protein sequence: CASSPEDYEQYV.

The chain links TRBV7-6 to TRBJ1-1; D call uncertain. CDR1 is SGHVS, CDR2 FNYEAQ, per germline. The CDR3 spans 14 residues. V lost 5 bases and J lost 2, with 12 bases in between. The CDR3 protein is CASSAPAVNTEAFF. The DNA of the CDR3 is TGTGCCAGCAGCGCCCCAGCAGTTAACACTGAAGCTTTCTTT.

This rearrangement joins TRBV3-1 to TRBJ2-7; D possibly corresponds to TRBD2 (7 bases). Trimming left V 4 bases short and J 2 bases short, with 12 bases between. The CDR3 contains 14 residues. Germline lookup yields CDR1 LGHDT and CDR2 YNNKEL (reference sequence). CDR3 in amino acids: CASSPLGGAYEQYF. The CDR3 DNA reads as TGTGCCAGCAGCCCTTTAGGGGGGGCCTACGAGCAGTACTTC.

This clonotype was seen a handful of times. The V gene is TRBV7-2, the J gene TRBJ1-1; 8 positions agree with TRBD1. Germline V gene data show CDR1 as SGHTA and CDR2 as FQGNSA. Trimming removed 0 bases from V and 4 bases from J; junction bases left unmatched: 10. The CDR3 contains 17 residues. The CDR3 bases are TGTGCCAGCAGCTTAGCGCTGGCAGGGGGCGCCCCCACTGAAGCTTTCTTT. Its translation: CASSLALAGGAPTEAFF.

V and J are TRBV19 and TRBJ1-1; tentatively, D is TRBD1 (5 bases). CDR3 length equals 15 residues. Germline CDR1 reads LNHDA; CDR2 reads SQIVND (reference sequence). V was cut by 1 base and J by 0 bases, with 9 bases left in between. The CDR3 sequence is CASSIATAMNTEAFF. As DNA, the CDR3 is TGTGCCAGTAGTATAGCGACAGCAATGAACACTGAAGCTTTCTTT.

The chain is built from TRBV27 and TRBJ1-3; D call uncertain. The CDR3 runs 13 residues. Trimming stripped 6 bases from V and 0 bases from J, with 6 bases between. Germline V gene sequence: CDR1 MNHEY, CDR2 SMNVEV (reference sequence). The CDR3 region is CASRMSSGNTIYF. The CDR3 nucleotides are TGTGCCAGCAGGATGAGCTCTGGAAACACCATATATTTT.

Here the CDR3 DNA reads TGTGCCAGCAGCAAGCAACAGACAGGCATCCCTGAAGCTTTCTTT. It is translated as CASSKQQTGIPEAFF. The rearrangement uses TRBV7-9 and TRBJ1-1; possibly TRBD1 for D (6 bases). Trimming removed 5 bases at V and 6 bases at J, with 19 bases between. CDR3 length: 15 residues. Germline CDR1 and CDR2: SEHNR and FQNEAQ (reference sequence).

The sample holds a few counts of this clonotype. Here the CDR3 DNA reads TGCGCCAGCAGCCTCTATAGGGTGGACCGAGGTAGAAATGAGCAGTTCTTC. It translates to CASSLYRVDRGRNEQFF. This sequence joins TRBV5-1 and TRBJ2-1; D gene uncertain. V was shortened by 4 bases and J by 7 bases, with 24 bases between the two germline ends. This CDR3 spans 17 amino acids. CDR1 is SGHRS and CDR2 is YFSETQ in the germline V gene. Looking up the rest from reference TRBV5-1 and TRBJ2-1 gives the full variable domain: KAGVTQTPRYLIKTRGQQVTLSCSPISGHRSVSWYQQTPGQGLQFLFEYFSETQRNKGNFPGRFSGRQFSNSRSEMNVSTLELGDSALYLCASSLYRVDRGRNEQFFGPGTRLTVL.

The rearrangement uses TRBV29-1 and TRBJ1-2; no reliable D call. The CDR3 spans 14 residues. CDR1 is SQVTM, CDR2 ANQGSEA, per germline. V was pared by 7 bases and J by 3 bases, with 18 bases between. CDR3 protein: CSAPGLGEDYGYTF. In DNA form, the CDR3 reads TGCAGCGCCCCCGGACTCGGGGAGGACTATGGCTACACCTTC. Full variable domain (remainder filled in from reference TRBV29-1 and TRBJ1-2): SAVISQKPSRDICQRGTSLTIQCQVDSQVTMMFWYRQQPGQSLTLIATANQGSEATYESGFVIDKFPISRPNLTFSTLTVSNMSPEDSSIYLCSAPGLGEDYGYTFGSGTRLTVV.

The chain is built from TRBV23-1 and TRBJ2-1; a possible D gene is TRBD1 (5 bases). Being an ORF, TRBV23-1 has a function that is uncertain. The length of the CDR3 is 13 residues. With 11 bases removed from V and 7 bases from J, the gap between germline ends came to 18 bases. The CDR3 spells CAACSGLRNEQFF. The CDR3 bases are TGCGCCGCGTGCTCAGGGTTAAGAAATGAGCAGTTCTTC.

V usage is TRBV27 and J usage is TRBJ2-1, with D perhaps TRBD2 (5 bases). Germline V CDR1 and CDR2: MNHEY, SMNVEV (reference sequence). The CDR3 runs 12 residues. Trimming removed 2 bases from V and 9 bases from J, with 8 bases in between. The CDR3 is CASSLIGSEQFF. CDR3 sequence (DNA): TGTGCCAGCAGTTTAATAGGGAGTGAGCAGTTCTTC.

This chain links TRBV6-8 with TRBJ2-5; TRBD2 aligns across 10 bases. Germline V lookup: CDR1 MNHGY, CDR2 SAAAGT. The CDR3 consists of 18 residues. Trimming removed 0 bases from V and 5 bases from J; junction bases left unmatched: 12. DNA of the CDR3: TGTGCCAGCAGTTACTCTTGGCTAGCGGGGGCAGGGGAGGAGACCCAGTACTTC. Its protein product is CASSYSWLAGAGEETQYF.

Only a few counts were recorded for this clonotype. This sequence joins TRBV6-5 and TRBJ1-5; weak D call: TRBD1 (6 bases). Per the germline V gene, CDR1 is MNHEY and CDR2 is SVGAGI. V was pared by 2 bases and J by 6 bases, with 14 bases between. This CDR3 contains 15 residues. CDR3 sequence: CASSYAGVGSQPQHF. In nucleotides, the CDR3 is TGTGCCAGCAGTTACGCAGGGGTGGGTAGTCAGCCCCAGCATTTT.

The chain has TRBV28 and TRBJ2-2, with 11 bases aligning to TRBD2. CDR1 is MDHEN, CDR2 SYDVKM, per germline. The CDR3 covers 17 residues. V lost 3 bases to trimming and J lost 4 bases; unmatched junction nucleotides: 7. CDR3 sequence reads: CASSLDPSGGFTGELFF. CDR3 nucleotide sequence: TGTGCCAGCAGTTTGGATCCTAGCGGGGGGTTCACCGGGGAGCTGTTTTTT. The entire variable domain, with the rest obtained from reference TRBV28 and TRBJ2-2, is as follows: DVKVTQSSRYLVKRTGEKVFLECVQDMDHENMFWYRQDPGLGLRLIYFSYDVKMKEKGDIPEGYSVSREKKERFSLILESASTNQTSMYLCASSLDPSGGFTGELFFGEGSRLTVL.

As concerns this clonotype: A much larger clone sits a single nucleotide away, making a read error possible. The V call is TRBV7-7, the J call TRBJ2-3, with 7 bases lining up with TRBD2. CDR3 size: 15 residues. CDR1 is SSHAT and CDR2 is FNYEAQ in the germline V gene (reference sequence). The CDR3 DNA is TGTGCTAGCAGCCAACTAGCGTGGGGCACAGATACGCAGTATTTT. This translates into CASSQLAWGTDTQYF.

This clonotype came up a few times. The chain carries TRBV27 and TRBJ1-2, with a tentative D call TRBD1 (6 bases). Trimming shortened V by 7 bases and J by 5 bases, and 26 bases separated the two germline ends. Germline V CDR1 and CDR2: MNHEY, SMNVEV (reference sequence). The CDR3 runs to 17 residues. CDR3 amino acids: CASTKRGWTEDWYGYTF. DNA of the CDR3: TGTGCCAGCACCAAAAGGGGGTGGACAGAGGACTGGTATGGCTACACCTTC.

DNA for the CDR3: TGTGCCAGCAGTTCGCTCTACGAGCAGTACGTC. It codes for CASSSLYEQYV. This chain links TRBV28 with TRBJ2-7, with D unclear. Germline CDR1 reads MDHEN; CDR2 reads SYDVKM. There are 11 residues in the CDR3. V was cut by 4 bases and J by 3 bases, with 4 bases left in between.

The CDR3: CASKGRAEQYF. The CDR3 DNA sequence: TGTGCCAGCAAAGGACGGGCGGAGCAGTACTTC. The rearrangement uses TRBV2 and TRBJ2-7; D is unclear. V was trimmed by 7 bases and J by 7 bases, leaving 11 bases between them. CDR3 length: 11 residues. Germline V gene data show CDR1 as SNHLY and CDR2 as FYNNEI. Variable domain in full (rest from reference TRBV2 and TRBJ2-7): EPEVTQTPSHQVTQMGQEVILRCVPISNHLYFYWYRQILGQKVEFLVSFYNNEISEKSEIFDDQFSVERPDGSNFTLKIRSTKLEDSAMYFCASKGRAEQYFGPGTRLTVT.

The V call is TRBV19, the J call TRBJ1-5; TRBD1 matches 7 bases. Trimming took 5 bases from V and 5 from J; bases not matched to a gene: 18. The CDR3 is 18 residues long. In germline, CDR1 is LNHDA, CDR2 SQIVND (reference sequence). The CDR3 here is CASSFLNPGTEVDQPQHF. CDR3 nucleotide sequence: TGTGCCAGTAGTTTCTTAAACCCCGGGACAGAAGTGGATCAGCCCCAGCATTTT. Full variable domain (outside the CDR3, taken from reference TRBV19 and TRBJ1-5): DGGITQSPKYLFRKEGQNVTLSCEQNLNHDAMYWYRQDPGQGLRLIYYSQIVNDFQKGDIAEGYSVSREKKESFPLTVTSAQKNPTAFYLCASSFLNPGTEVDQPQHFGDGTRLSIL.

There are many counts of this clonotype. The genes are TRBV7-6 and TRBJ2-6, with TRBD2 matching over 11 bases. There are 18 residues in the CDR3. J lost 0 bases, V lost 1 base, and 2 bases had no gene match. Looked up from germline, CDR1 is SGHVS and CDR2 is FNYEAQ. The CDR3 sequence: CASSLGLAGGSGANVLTF. CDR3 sequence (DNA): TGTGCCAGCAGCTTAGGGCTAGCGGGGGGCTCTGGGGCCAACGTCCTGACTTTC.

This chain connects TRBV13 to TRBJ2-1, with D hard to call. In germline, CDR1 is PRHDT, CDR2 FYEKMQ (reference sequence). CDR3 length: 18 amino acids. Trimming shortened V by 4 bases and J by 5 bases, and 24 bases separated the two germline ends. CDR3 amino acids: CASSSQGNPFMPNNEQFF. DNA of the CDR3: TGTGCCAGCAGCTCCCAAGGCAACCCTTTTATGCCTAACAATGAGCAGTTCTTC. The full variable domain, with the rest looked up from reference TRBV13 and TRBJ2-1, is AAGVIQSPRHLIKEKRETATLKCYPIPRHDTVYWYQQGPGQDPQFLISFYEKMQSDKGSIPDRFSAQQFSDYHSELNMSSLELGDSALYFCASSSQGNPFMPNNEQFFGPGTRLTVL.